The 19 T cell receptor beta chains below all came from one sample that was sequenced in a study of shared clonotypes between healthy human individuals (TCRdb year 2020). Libraries were made using the immunoSEQ multiplex PCR assay. This is the immuneACCESS table as TCRdb keeps it, with only in-frame sequences that have V and J called. A part of the clones is gone; compared with another copy, unresolved V genes explain less than half, and the rest is unexplained. This sample comprises some 1 million clones, roughly 80% of them detected only once. Together, the top ten hold approximately 1.5% of the sample. The sequencing sample was made of memory CD4+ T cells sorted from blood. The cell subset or site label on this specimen signifies: CD45RA-negative fraction. These receptors came from a man between 18 and 29 years old in good health.

The rearrangement joins TRBV6-6 to TRBJ2-1; no clear D gene. Germline CDR1 reads MNHNY; CDR2 reads SVGAGI (reference sequence). There are 14 residues in the CDR3. The V end was cut by 0 bases, the J end by 2 bases, with 5 bases between. This CDR3 reads CASSYSGTYNEQFF. The CDR3 DNA reads as TGTGCCAGCAGTTACTCAGGCACCTACAATGAGCAGTTCTTC.

The genes are TRBV5-4 and TRBJ2-2; no clear D. This CDR3 region has 14 residues. The germline V gene has CDR1 SGHNT and CDR2 YYREEE (reference sequence). Trimming stripped 4 bases from V and 1 base from J, with 8 bases between. In DNA, the CDR3 is TGTGCCAGCAGCCCGACGGAGAACACCGGGGAGCTGTTTTTT. Its protein is CASSPTENTGELFF.

V usage is TRBV11-2 and J usage is TRBJ2-7; D might be TRBD2 (6 bases). V was trimmed by 7 bases and J by 3 bases, leaving 13 bases between them. Germline values: CDR1 SGHAT, CDR2 FQNNGV. The CDR3 loop spans 13 amino acids. The CDR3 region is CASTPGVGYEQYF. The CDR3 DNA is TGTGCCAGCACCCCGGGGGTGGGCTACGAGCAGTACTTC.

The chain couples TRBV6-6 to TRBJ2-5; perhaps TRBD1 as D (6 bases). The CDR3 extends over 14 amino acids. Trimming took 6 bases from V and 1 from J, leaving 12 bases between them. Germline loops: CDR1 MNHNY, CDR2 SVGAGI (reference sequence). The CDR3 loop reads CASSYSTGQETQYF. The CDR3 DNA reads as TGTGCCAGCAGCTATTCGACAGGCCAAGAGACCCAGTACTTC.

This chain links TRBV18 with TRBJ1-2, with D uncertain. The length of the CDR3 is 15 residues. Trimming cost V 2 bases and J 0 bases, with 10 bases left between them. CDR1 and CDR2 (germline): KGHSH, LQKENI. The CDR3 region has the DNA TGTGCCAGCTCACCAATCGGCAGTTCTAACTATGGCTACACCTTC. As protein: CASSPIGSSNYGYTF. Using reference TRBV18 and TRBJ1-2 for the parts outside the CDR3, the full variable domain is NAGVMQNPRHLVRRRGQEARLRCSPMKGHSHVYWYRQLPEEGLKFMVYLQKENIIDESGMPKERFSAEFPKEGPSILRIQQVVRGDSAAYFCASSPIGSSNYGYTFGSGTRLTVV.

This chain connects TRBV19 to TRBJ1-1; D gene unclear. V gave up 4 bases and J gave up 1 base, with 7 bases separating them. This CDR3 has 13 residues. From germline, CDR1 is LNHDA and CDR2 SQIVND (reference sequence). Here the CDR3 reads CASSTLKNTEAFF. The CDR3, as DNA: TGTGCCAGTAGTACCTTAAAGAACACTGAAGCTTTCTTT.

The sample holds a few counts of this clone. This chain links TRBV6-4 with TRBJ1-5, with TRBD1 as a possible D gene (5 bases). The CDR3 runs 17 residues. V lost 10 bases, J lost 5 bases, and 27 bases lay in between. Germline V gene data show CDR1 as MRHNA and CDR2 as SNTAGT. The DNA of the CDR3 is TGTGCCAATAACCAAAGGTCGACAGAGCGGGTATATCAGCCCCAGCATTTT. Translating it yields CANNQRSTERVYQPQHF.

The chain uses TRBV6-1 and TRBJ2-7; 12 positions match TRBD1. In germline, CDR1 is MNHNS, CDR2 SASEGT. The CDR3 runs to 15 residues. The ends lost 6 bases at V and 3 bases at J; junction bases unmatched: 6. CDR3 nucleotide sequence: TGTGCCAGCAGCCAAGGGACAGGGGGCATCTACGAGCAGTACTTC. This sequence encodes CASSQGTGGIYEQYF.

The rearrangement joins TRBV5-6 to TRBJ2-7, with 11 positions matching TRBD2. The CDR3 loop spans 13 amino acids. The V segment lost 8 bases and the J segment 2 bases; nucleotides outside the gene matches: 3. Germline loops: CDR1 SGHDT, CDR2 YYEEEE. The CDR3 loop reads CASSGRVPYEQYF. The CDR3 DNA follows: TGTGCCAGTAGCGGGAGGGTCCCCTACGAGCAGTACTTC.

The rearrangement joins TRBV30 to TRBJ2-7; D not resolved. With 5 bases removed from V and 0 bases from J, the gap between germline ends came to 5 bases. Per germline, CDR1 GTSNPN and CDR2 SVGIG (reference sequence). The length of the CDR3 is 11 residues. The CDR3 nucleotides are TGTGCCTGGTCCCACTCCTACGAGCAGTACTTC. It encodes CAWSHSYEQYF.

J is TRBJ2-5 and V is TRBV18; tentative D call: TRBD1 (6 bases). This CDR3 has 16 amino acids. Trimming removed 3 bases at V and 5 bases at J, with 19 bases between. Per the germline V gene, CDR1 is KGHSH and CDR2 is LQKENI. The CDR3 spells CASSPRTVGTQETQYF. CDR3 nucleotide sequence: TGTGCCAGCTCACCGCGGACAGTCGGCACTCAGGAGACCCAGTACTTC.

The rearrangement joins TRBV28 to TRBJ1-5; D call uncertain. Trimming removed 9 bases from V and 1 base from J, with 13 bases in between. Germline V gene sequence: CDR1 MDHEN, CDR2 SYDVKM. The CDR3 sequence is 14 residues long. CDR3 DNA: TGTGCCAGTCACCTCTGGATGAGCAATCAGCCCCAGCATTTT. Translating gives CASHLWMSNQPQHF.

The V and J genes are TRBV7-6 and TRBJ1-4; D is unresolved. The CDR3 has 14 amino acids. V was clipped by 5 bases and J by 8 bases, with 15 bases between them. CDR1 and CDR2 (germline): SGHVS, FNYEAQ. CDR3 coding DNA: TGTGCCAGCAGCGATGCTGGGAAAGGCGAAAAACTGTTTTTT. Its protein is CASSDAGKGEKLFF.

This rearrangement joins TRBV7-2 to TRBJ2-7; the match to TRBD2 covers 8 bases. CDR1 SGHTA and CDR2 FQGNSA come from the germline V gene. The V gene end was trimmed by 0 bases and the J gene end by 2 bases; junction bases not matched to a gene: 6. This CDR3 comprises 16 residues. The CDR3 region is CASSLAGLASTYEQYF. CDR3 in DNA: TGTGCCAGCAGCTTAGCAGGACTAGCTTCAACCTACGAGCAGTACTTC.

This chain links TRBV2 with TRBJ1-6, with D possibly matching TRBD1 (5 bases). The CDR3 consists of 14 residues. Deletions cut 2 bases from V and 10 bases from J, with 12 bases between. Looked up from germline, CDR1 is SNHLY and CDR2 is FYNNEI. This chain's CDR3 is CASSEWQGGSPLHF. As DNA, the CDR3 is TGTGCCAGCAGTGAATGGCAGGGCGGATCACCCCTCCACTTT.

Note on this clone: One base away lies a much larger clone, so this may be a sequencing read error. The V call is TRBV7-9, the J call TRBJ2-7; 10 bases map to TRBD1. The V gene end was trimmed by 1 base and the J gene end by 2 bases; junction bases not matched to a gene: 2. The CDR3 extends over 15 amino acids. Germline CDR1 and CDR2: SEHNR and FQNEAQ (reference sequence). In nucleotides, the CDR3 is TGTGCCAGCAGCTTAGTTGGGACAGGGGCCTACGAGCAGTACTTC. This gives the protein CASSLVGTGAYEQYF.

A remark on this clone: This CDR3 is also generated by other DNA sequences in the sample. The CDR3 DNA reads TGTGCCAGTAGTACGAACACCGGGGAGCTGTTTTTT. It encodes CASSTNTGELFF. The V gene is TRBV19, the J gene TRBJ2-2, with D unclear. The CDR3 contains 12 residues. The ends were cut back, 4 bases at V and 0 bases at J, with 0 bases in the middle. Germline V gene sequence: CDR1 LNHDA, CDR2 SQIVND (reference sequence).

This rearrangement joins TRBV6-5 to TRBJ2-1, with D possibly TRBD1 on 6 matching bases. Germline-derived CDR1 and CDR2 are MNHEY and SVGAGI. Deletions cut 5 bases from V and 7 bases from J, with 18 bases between. This CDR3 comprises 15 residues. CDR3 sequence reads: CASSSRHREGNEQFF. In DNA, the CDR3 is TGTGCCAGCAGTAGCCGGCACAGGGAAGGAAATGAGCAGTTCTTC.

The rearrangement links TRBV2 to TRBJ2-3; 14 bases are shared with TRBD2. The J segment lost 6 bases and the V segment lost 6 bases, leaving 8 bases of the junction unmatched. Per the germline V gene, CDR1 is SNHLY and CDR2 is FYNNEI. The CDR3 loop spans 16 amino acids. The CDR3 loop reads CASRKGLAGVGDTQYF. CDR3 DNA: TGTGCCAGCAGGAAGGGACTAGCGGGAGTCGGGGATACGCAGTATTTT.